This T cell receptor (beta chain) was retrieved from a study of Ad26.COV2.S vaccination and SARS-CoV-2 variants (dated by TCRdb to 2020 to 2022). A note on the overall study: Donors in the vaccine arm were drawn from COV1001, a multicentre, randomized, double-blind, placebo-controlled phase I-IIa trial testing Ad26.COV2.S in healthy adults. Ad26.COV2.S was given intramuscularly at 5x10^10 or 1x10^11 viral particles, as a single shot or as two shots 56 days apart. TCRbeta repertoire sequencing was used to assess the specificity and breadth of SARS-CoV-2-reactive T cell receptors after Ad26.COV2.S vaccination. The TCR-sequenced set comprised about 32 samples: some 20 Ad26.COV2.S vaccine recipients, 5 placebo recipients and 8 SARS-CoV-2 convalescent individuals. Trial participants were randomized into five groups of five, in which low-dose or high-dose Ad26.COV2.S was given once or twice, or placebo was given on both occasions. Investigators remained blinded to trial group allocation during experiments and outcome assessment. General conclusions and limits of the study: Spike-specific TCR breadth was higher in Ad26.COV2.S recipients than in placebo recipients (P = 0.0014). According to the authors, total T cell responses may have been underestimated by the TCR breadth and depth analyses. Vaccine and placebo recipients had comparable non-spike TCR breadth, which fits with the vaccine containing only spike. After vaccination, substantial breadth of spike-specific CD8+ and CD4+ T cell responses was reported. The study lacked the statistical power to compare responses across vaccine doses or regimens.

As encoded in the germline V gene (reference sequence), CDR1 is MNHEY while CDR2 is SMNVEV. From the cysteine through the phenylalanine, the CDR3 covers 18 amino acids. Only the CDR3 portion is preserved as DNA: 54 bases, with reading frame beginning at the first base. V is trimmed back by 0 bases and J by 5 bases, and the junction contains 9 bases that no gene match accounts for. Comment on this clone: Its antigen is not yet known. The record has no base qualities; no much larger clone is one base away.

The immunoSEQ Assay was the method used to sequence TCRbeta CDR3 regions. After extraction, genomic DNA underwent amplification by bias-controlled multiplex PCR, followed by high-throughput sequencing. For the original study's pipeline: To quantify the absolute abundance of every unique TCRbeta CDR3 region, sequences were collapsed and filtered. T cell fraction was estimated by normalizing TCRbeta template counts to usable DNA, with usable DNA measured through amplification of reference genes found in all nucleated cells. Repertoire TCRs were annotated as SARS-CoV-2-specific when V gene, CDR3 amino acid sequence and J gene were exactly matched to a known reactive TCR set. The reference SARS-CoV-2 TCR set was derived from MIRA and filtered for enrichment in COVID-19-positive ImmuneCODE repertoires, a step that removed public or cross-reactive TCRs. Using the MIRA antigens, annotated TCRs were further analysed by specific ORF or by position within an ORF. Breadth was defined as the number of annotated unique rearrangements divided by the total number of unique productive rearrangements, and depth was defined as the summed frequency of the annotated unique rearrangements. Group comparisons of TCR breadth used two-sided Wilcoxon rank-sum tests. Drawn from immuneACCESS, this table holds only the in-frame rearrangements with V and J called that TCRdb kept. Clones are partly lost; checked studies trace under half to an unresolved V gene and leave the rest unexplained. V and J calls and clone size are as listed in that table; D and trimming were resolved from the DNA. The sample includes about 350,000 clones, with approximately 86% observed a single time. The ten most abundant clones make up roughly a tenth of the sample.

Reading the label with the study, this specimen's treatment or condition is: some 20 received Ad26.COV2.S at low or high dose, single or two shots; several received placebo; per-sample allocation not given. For vaccine and placebo recipients, the sequenced repertoires came from samples collected on day 63 after the first injection. Cohort 1b enrolled 20 to 30 adults aged 18-55 years at a single site in Boston, USA, between 29 July and 7 August 2020. Ad26.COV2.S was a replication-incompetent adenovirus type 26 vector that expressed a prefusion-stabilized SARS-CoV-2 spike protein derived from the original Wuhan strain.

The rearrangement joined TRBV27 to TRBJ2-5, and 13 junction bases match TRBD2. This specimen consisted of peripheral blood, obtained in a trial of Ad26.COV2.S vaccine versus placebo. This clonotype was sampled from a person between 18 and 65 years old who received the Ad26.COV2.S COVID-19 vaccine or a placebo. Here is the DNA: TGTGCCAGCAGTTTATCGGGGGGGGGACTAGCGGGAAGGGAGACCCAGTACTTC. Translation gives CASSLSGGGLAGRETQYF.